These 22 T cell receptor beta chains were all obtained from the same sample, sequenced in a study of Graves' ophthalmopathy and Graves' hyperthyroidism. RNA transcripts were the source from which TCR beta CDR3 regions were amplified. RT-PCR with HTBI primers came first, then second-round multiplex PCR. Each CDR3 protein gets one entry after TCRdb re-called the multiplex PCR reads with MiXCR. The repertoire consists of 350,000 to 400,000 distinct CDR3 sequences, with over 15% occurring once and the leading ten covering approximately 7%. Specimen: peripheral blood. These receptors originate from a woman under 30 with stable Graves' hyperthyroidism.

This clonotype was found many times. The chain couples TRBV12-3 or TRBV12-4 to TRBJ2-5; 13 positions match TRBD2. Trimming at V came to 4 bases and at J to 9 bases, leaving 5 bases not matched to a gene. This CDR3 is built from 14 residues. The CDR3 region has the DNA TGTGCCAGCAGTTCGTCGACTAGCGGGGGGCCCCAGTACTTC. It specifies CASSSSTSGGPQYF.

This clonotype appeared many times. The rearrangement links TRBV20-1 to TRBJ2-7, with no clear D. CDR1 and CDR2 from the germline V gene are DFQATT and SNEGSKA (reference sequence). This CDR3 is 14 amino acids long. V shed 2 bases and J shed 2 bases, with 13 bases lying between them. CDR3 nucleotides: TGCAGTGCTAGAACTGGTGGCGGAGCCTACGAGCAGTACTTC. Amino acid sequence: CSARTGGGAYEQYF.

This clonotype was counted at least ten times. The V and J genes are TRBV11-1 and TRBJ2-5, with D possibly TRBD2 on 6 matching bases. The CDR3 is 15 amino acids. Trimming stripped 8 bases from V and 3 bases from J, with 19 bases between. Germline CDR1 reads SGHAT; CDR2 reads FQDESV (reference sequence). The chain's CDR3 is CASAGTWGRKETQYF. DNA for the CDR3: TGTGCCAGCGCGGGGACTTGGGGTCGCAAAGAGACCCAGTACTTC.

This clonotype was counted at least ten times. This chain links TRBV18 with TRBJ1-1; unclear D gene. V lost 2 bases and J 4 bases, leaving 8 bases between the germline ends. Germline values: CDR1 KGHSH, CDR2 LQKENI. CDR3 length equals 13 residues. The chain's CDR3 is CASSPGIGTEAFF. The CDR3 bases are TGTGCCAGCTCACCAGGGATAGGCACTGAAGCTTTCTTT. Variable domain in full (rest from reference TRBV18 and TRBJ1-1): NAGVMQNPRHLVRRRGQEARLRCSPMKGHSHVYWYRQLPEEGLKFMVYLQKENIIDESGMPKERFSAEFPKEGPSILRIQQVVRGDSAAYFCASSPGIGTEAFFGQGTRLTVV.

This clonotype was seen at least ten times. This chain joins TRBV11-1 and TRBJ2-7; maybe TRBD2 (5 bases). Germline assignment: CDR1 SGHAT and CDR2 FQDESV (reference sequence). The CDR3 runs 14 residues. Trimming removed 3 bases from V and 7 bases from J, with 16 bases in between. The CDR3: CASSFPLRSGEQYF. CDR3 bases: TGTGCCAGCAGCTTTCCTCTCCGGTCGGGGGAGCAGTACTTC. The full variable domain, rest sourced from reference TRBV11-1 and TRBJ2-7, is EAEVAQSPRYKITEKSQAVAFWCDPISGHATLYWYRQILGQGPELLVQFQDESVVDDSQLPKDRFSAERLKGVDSTLKIQPAELGDSAMYLCASSFPLRSGEQYFGPGTRLTVT.

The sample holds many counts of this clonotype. CDR3 amino acids: CASRFGEMWTEAFF. The CDR3 region has the DNA TGTGCCAGCAGATTTGGGGAAATGTGGACTGAAGCTTTCTTT. The J gene is TRBJ1-1, the V gene TRBV6-5; D is undetermined. This CDR3 comprises 14 residues. Germline CDR1 reads MNHEY; CDR2 reads SVGAGI. Trimming stripped 6 bases from V and 5 bases from J, with 16 bases between.

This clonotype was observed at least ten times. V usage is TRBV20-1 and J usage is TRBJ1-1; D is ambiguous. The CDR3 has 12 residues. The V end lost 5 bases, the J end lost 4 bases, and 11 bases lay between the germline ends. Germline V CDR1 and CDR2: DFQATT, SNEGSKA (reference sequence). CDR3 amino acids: CSAGERVTEAFF. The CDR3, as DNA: TGCAGTGCTGGGGAGAGGGTCACTGAAGCTTTCTTT.

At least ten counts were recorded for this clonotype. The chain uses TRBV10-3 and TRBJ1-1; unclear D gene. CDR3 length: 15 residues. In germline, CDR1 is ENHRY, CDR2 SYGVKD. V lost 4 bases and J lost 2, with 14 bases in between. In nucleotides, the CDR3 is TGTGCCATCAGTGCGTTGATAGGGCCAAACACTGAAGCTTTCTTT. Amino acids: CAISALIGPNTEAFF.

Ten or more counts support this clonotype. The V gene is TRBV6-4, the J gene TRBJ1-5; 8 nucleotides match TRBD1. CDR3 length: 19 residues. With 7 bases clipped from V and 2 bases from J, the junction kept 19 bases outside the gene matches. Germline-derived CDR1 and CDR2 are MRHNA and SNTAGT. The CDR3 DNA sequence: TGTGCCAGCAACGACTGGAAGGGACAGGCCCTTTTGGGCAATCAGCCCCAGCATTTT. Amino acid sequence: CASNDWKGQALLGNQPQHF.

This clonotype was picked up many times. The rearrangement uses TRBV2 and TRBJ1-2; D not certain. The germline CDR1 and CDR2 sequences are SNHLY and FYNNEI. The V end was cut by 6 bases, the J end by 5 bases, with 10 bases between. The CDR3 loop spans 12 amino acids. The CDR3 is CASSRPGYGYTF. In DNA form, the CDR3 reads TGTGCCAGCAGCCGTCCAGGTTATGGCTACACCTTC. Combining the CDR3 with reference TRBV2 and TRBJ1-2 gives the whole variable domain EPEVTQTPSHQVTQMGQEVILRCVPISNHLYFYWYRQILGQKVEFLVSFYNNEISEKSEIFDDQFSVERPDGSNFTLKIRSTKLEDSAMYFCASSRPGYGYTFGSGTRLTVV.

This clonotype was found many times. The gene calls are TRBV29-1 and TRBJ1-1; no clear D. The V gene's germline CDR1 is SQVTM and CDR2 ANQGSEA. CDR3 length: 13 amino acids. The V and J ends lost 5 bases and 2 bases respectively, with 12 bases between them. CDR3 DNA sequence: TGCAGCGTTAGAGGGAGTGTAAACACTGAAGCTTTCTTT. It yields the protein CSVRGSVNTEAFF.

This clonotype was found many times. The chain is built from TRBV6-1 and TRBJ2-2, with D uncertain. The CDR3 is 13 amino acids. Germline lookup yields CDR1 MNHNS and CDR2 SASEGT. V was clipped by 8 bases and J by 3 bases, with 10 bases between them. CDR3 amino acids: CASGHFHTGELFF. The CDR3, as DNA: TGTGCCAGCGGTCATTTCCACACCGGGGAGCTGTTTTTT.

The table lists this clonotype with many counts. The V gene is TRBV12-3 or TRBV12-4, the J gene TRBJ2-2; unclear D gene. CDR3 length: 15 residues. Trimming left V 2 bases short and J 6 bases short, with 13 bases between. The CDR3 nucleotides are TGTGCCAGCAGTTTATTGGCAGGAATAGCCGGGGAGCTGTTTTTT. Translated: CASSLLAGIAGELFF.

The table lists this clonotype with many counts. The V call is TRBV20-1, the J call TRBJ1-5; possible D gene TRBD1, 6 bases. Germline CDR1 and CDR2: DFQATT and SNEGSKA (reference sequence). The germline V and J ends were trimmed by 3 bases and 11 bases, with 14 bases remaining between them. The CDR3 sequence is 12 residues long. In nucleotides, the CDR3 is TGCAGTGCTAGTCGGGGGCAGGGTGCCCAGCATTTT. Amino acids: CSASRGQGAQHF.

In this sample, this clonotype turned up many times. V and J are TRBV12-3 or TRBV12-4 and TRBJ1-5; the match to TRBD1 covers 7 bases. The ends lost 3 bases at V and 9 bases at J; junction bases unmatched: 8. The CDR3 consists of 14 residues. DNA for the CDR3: TGTGCCAGCAGTTTGTTAACAGGGGAATCGCCCCAGCATTTT. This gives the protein CASSLLTGESPQHF.

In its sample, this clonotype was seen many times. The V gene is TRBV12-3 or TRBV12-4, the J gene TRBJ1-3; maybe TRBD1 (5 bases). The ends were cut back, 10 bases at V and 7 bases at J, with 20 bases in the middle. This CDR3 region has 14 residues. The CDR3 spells CATQQGWRANTIYF. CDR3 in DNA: TGTGCCACCCAGCAGGGTTGGCGGGCTAACACCATATATTTT.

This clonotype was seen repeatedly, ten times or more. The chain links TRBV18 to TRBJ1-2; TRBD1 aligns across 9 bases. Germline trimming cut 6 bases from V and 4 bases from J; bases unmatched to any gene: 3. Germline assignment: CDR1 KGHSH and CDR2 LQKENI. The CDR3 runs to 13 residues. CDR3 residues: CASSQGQGYGYTF. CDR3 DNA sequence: TGTGCCAGCTCGCAGGGACAGGGCTATGGCTACACCTTC.

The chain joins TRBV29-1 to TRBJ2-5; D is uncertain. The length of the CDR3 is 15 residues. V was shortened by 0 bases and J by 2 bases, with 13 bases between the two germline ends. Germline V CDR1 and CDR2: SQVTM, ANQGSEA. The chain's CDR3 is CSVEDRQGLQETQYF. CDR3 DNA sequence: TGCAGCGTTGAAGATAGGCAAGGATTGCAAGAGACCCAGTACTTC. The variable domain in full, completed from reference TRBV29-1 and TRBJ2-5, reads SAVISQKPSRDICQRGTSLTIQCQVDSQVTMMFWYRQQPGQSLTLIATANQGSEATYESGFVIDKFPISRPNLTFSTLTVSNMSPEDSSIYLCSVEDRQGLQETQYFGPGTRLLVL.

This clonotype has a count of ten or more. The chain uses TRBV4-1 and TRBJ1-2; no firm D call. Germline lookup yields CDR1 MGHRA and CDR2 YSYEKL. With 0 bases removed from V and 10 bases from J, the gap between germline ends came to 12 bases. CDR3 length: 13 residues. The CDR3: CASSQEWRGPYTF. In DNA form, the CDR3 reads TGCGCCAGCAGCCAAGAGTGGAGAGGCCCCTACACCTTC.

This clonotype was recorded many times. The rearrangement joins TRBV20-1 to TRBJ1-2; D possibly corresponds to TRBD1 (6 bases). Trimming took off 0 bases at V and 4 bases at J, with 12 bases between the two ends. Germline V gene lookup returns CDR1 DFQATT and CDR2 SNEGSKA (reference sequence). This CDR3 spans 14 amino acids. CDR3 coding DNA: TGCAGTGCTAGAGATACAGGGCGGGGCTATGGCTACACCTTC. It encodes CSARDTGRGYGYTF.

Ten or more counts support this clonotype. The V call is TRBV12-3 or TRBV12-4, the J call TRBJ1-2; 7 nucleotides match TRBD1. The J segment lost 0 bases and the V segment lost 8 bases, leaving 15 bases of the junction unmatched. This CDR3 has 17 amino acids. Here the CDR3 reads CASRKTGYDNANYGYTF. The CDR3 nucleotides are TGTGCCAGCCGAAAGACAGGGTACGATAACGCTAACTATGGCTACACCTTC.

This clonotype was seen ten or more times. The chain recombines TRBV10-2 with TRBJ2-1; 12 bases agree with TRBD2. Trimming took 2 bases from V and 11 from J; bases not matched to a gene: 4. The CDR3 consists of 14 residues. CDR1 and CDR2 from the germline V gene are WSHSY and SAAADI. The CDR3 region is CASSETSGGPKQFF. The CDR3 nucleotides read TGCGCCAGCAGTGAGACTAGCGGGGGGCCCAAGCAGTTCTTC.